The clone carrying this T cell receptor (beta chain) was recorded a few times. Its specificity is not known. The data were obtained in a study of naive CD8 T cells in extremely preterm neonates. The study's findings and limits: Term neonates 0.3% to 0.45%, young children approximately 0.03%, adults over 0.0075%; preterm neonates shared 2.7%.

Repertoires were generated with immunoSEQ multiplex PCR, while TCRdb's copy carries only in-frame clones and drops some. The sample consists of some 7,400 clones, roughly 90% of them appearing once. Elective cesarean births at roughly 35-43 weeks, without labor or membrane rupture, supplied the cord blood. The sample holds sorted live naive CD8+ CD45RA+CCR7+ T cells. Per germline, CDR1 MNHEY and CDR2 SMNVEV (reference sequence). V lost 10 bases to trimming and J lost 3 bases; unmatched junction nucleotides: 11. The CDR3 is 14 amino acids. The gene calls are TRBV27 and TRBJ1-2; 7 bases are a match to TRBD1. The source material was naive CD8+ T cells from cord blood. This receptor was taken from a newborn in good health. CDR3 amino acids: CATAPQGVYYGYTF. CDR3 nucleotides: TGTGCCACTGCACCCCAGGGGGTCTACTATGGCTACACCTTC.